This entry is about one T cell receptor beta chain. This entry comes from a study of blood T cell repertoires in COVID-19. The wider study: Specimens from acute and convalescent COVID-19 originated in the United States, Italy and Spain.

Authors' data handling: Estimation of nucleated cell counts was performed using reference gene primer amplification. TCRdb's copy holds only in-frame clones and misses some; the assay was immunoSEQ multiplex PCR. The V and J calls and clone size were taken over from that table, and D and trimming were inferred from the DNA. The sample holds 140,000 or so clones, over 75% seen once. The CDR3 covers 15 residues. V and J are TRBV12-2 and TRBJ2-7; TRBD2 is the table's D call and was not checked against the DNA. TRBV12-2 is flagged as a pseudogene. Sequenced: peripheral blood. This receptor was taken from a woman aged 55-70 years with active COVID-19. The CDR3 sequence is CASRFRASGRYEQYF. DNA of the CDR3: TGTGCAAGTCGCTTCAGGGCTAGCGGGAGATACGAGCAGTACTTC.